This T cell receptor beta chain was identified during a study of CD8 T cells in Susac syndrome. This CDR3 has 15 amino acids. The ends lost 0 bases at V and 4 bases at J; junction bases unmatched: 3. Germline V CDR1 and CDR2: SGHRS, YFSETQ. In blood CD8+ and CD4+ T cells, TCR beta underwent sequencing. Age- and sex-matched healthy donors served as the control group. In contrast to the negatively isolated CD8+ and CD4+ T cells, TEMRA cells were FACS-enriched. The RNA, about 0.5 to 1 ug, was put through reverse transcription using random hexamers. An immunoSEQ multiplex PCR amplified TCR beta CDR3 over 54 Vbeta and 13 Jbeta. TCRdb analysed the immunoSEQ multiplex PCR reads with MiXCR anew, one entry per CDR3 protein. The profile shows 160,000 or so distinct CDR3 sequences, about 90% of them singletons.

The chain carries TRBV5-1 and TRBJ2-5, with 10 bases fitting TRBD1. This receptor was obtained from a human donor in good health. The sample was CD4+ T cells from PBMCs. The CDR3 DNA reads as TGCGCCAGCAGCTTGGCCGGGGACAGGGGAGAGACCCAGTACTTC. This codes for CASSLAGDRGETQYF. Drawing the rest from reference TRBV5-1 and TRBJ2-5, the complete variable domain is KAGVTQTPRYLIKTRGQQVTLSCSPISGHRSVSWYQQTPGQGLQFLFEYFSETQRNKGNFPGRFSGRQFSNSRSEMNVSTLELGDSALYLCASSLAGDRGETQYFGPGTRLLVL.